The 24 T cell receptor beta chains listed next were all sequenced from one sample in a study of shared clonotypes between healthy human individuals. As defined, naive CD8 cells were CD45RO-negative and positively selected for CCR7, with terminally differentiated effector memory CD45RA+ cells excluded. Some clones are missing from TCRdb's copy, which holds only in-frame ones; the method was immunoSEQ multiplex PCR. The profile shows nearly 2 million clones, about 95% of them singletons. Sequencing was carried out using naive CD8+ T cells sorted from blood. These receptors originate from a man between 18 and 29 years old in good health.

In nucleotides, the CDR3 is TGTGCCAGCAGGGGGACAGGGCCCGCCTACGAGCAGTACTTC. Translating it yields CASRGTGPAYEQYF. The V gene is TRBV7-9, the J gene TRBJ2-7; 9 bases match TRBD1. The CDR3 loop spans 14 amino acids. The germline CDR1 and CDR2 sequences are SEHNR and FQNEAQ (reference sequence). V dropped 6 bases and J dropped 2; count of bases not matched to a gene: 5. Supplemented by reference TRBV7-9 and TRBJ2-7, the full variable domain reads DTGVSQNPRHKITKRGQNVTFRCDPISEHNRLYWYRQTLGQGPEFLTYFQNEAQLEKSRLLSDRFSAERPKGSFSTLEIQRTEQGDSAMYLCASRGTGPAYEQYFGPGTRLTVT.

The sample holds a few counts of this clone. J is TRBJ1-5 and V is TRBV30; possibly TRBD1 for D (5 bases). Between the trimmed V and J ends, which lost 2 bases and 0 bases, there was a span of 11 bases. Germline V CDR1 and CDR2: GTSNPN, SVGIG (reference sequence). CDR3 size: 15 residues. DNA of the CDR3: TGTGCCTGGAGTAGTTGGGGCCTTAGCAATCAGCCCCAGCATTTT. As protein: CAWSSWGLSNQPQHF.

The rearrangement joins TRBV18 to TRBJ2-7, with D hard to call. Trimming pared 0 bases from V and 1 base from J, leaving 10 bases between. This CDR3 has 15 amino acids. Germline values: CDR1 KGHSH, CDR2 LQKENI. The CDR3 nucleotides are TGTGCCAGCTCACCACCATTGGGGAAGTCCTACGAGCAGTACTTC. The encoded protein is CASSPPLGKSYEQYF. Supplemented by reference TRBV18 and TRBJ2-7, the full variable domain reads NAGVMQNPRHLVRRRGQEARLRCSPMKGHSHVYWYRQLPEEGLKFMVYLQKENIIDESGMPKERFSAEFPKEGPSILRIQQVVRGDSAAYFCASSPPLGKSYEQYFGPGTRLTVT.

This chain joins TRBV2 and TRBJ2-4; 16 bases map to TRBD2. J gave up 8 bases and V 3 bases, and 10 bases lay outside the gene matches. The CDR3 runs 18 residues. Germline CDR1 is SNHLY and CDR2 is FYNNEI. The CDR3: CASSENDGTSGREDIQYF. CDR3 DNA sequence: TGTGCCAGCAGTGAGAACGATGGGACTAGCGGGAGGGAGGACATTCAGTACTTC.

J is TRBJ2-7 and V is TRBV27, with D hard to call. The CDR3 is 14 amino acids. Germline V gives CDR1 MNHEY, CDR2 SMNVEV (reference sequence). Trimming removed 3 bases from V and 4 bases from J, with 13 bases in between. The CDR3 region is CASSFNVQNYEQYF. CDR3 bases: TGTGCCAGCAGTTTTAACGTCCAAAATTACGAGCAGTACTTC.

This chain joins TRBV6-6 and TRBJ2-7, with 9 bases lining up with TRBD1. This CDR3 has 15 amino acids. Germline CDR1 reads MNHNY; CDR2 reads SVGAGI (reference sequence). V lost 1 base, J lost 7 bases, and 8 bases stayed unmatched. CDR3 nucleotide sequence: TGTGCCAGCAGTTACTGGGGACAGGGAAGCGAAGAGCAGTACTTC. This codes for CASSYWGQGSEEQYF.

V usage is TRBV28 and J usage is TRBJ2-2; 10 nucleotides match TRBD2. Germline trimming cut 3 bases from V and 3 bases from J; bases unmatched to any gene: 7. CDR3 length: 17 amino acids. CDR1 is MDHEN, CDR2 SYDVKM, per germline. Here the CDR3 reads CASSFPTSGPDTGELFF. The DNA for the CDR3 is TGTGCCAGCAGTTTCCCGACTAGCGGGCCCGACACCGGGGAGCTGTTTTTT.

The chain couples TRBV25-1 to TRBJ1-1; D not certain. The germline V and J ends were trimmed by 1 base and 0 bases, with 6 bases remaining between them. The CDR3 is 14 residues long. Germline lookup yields CDR1 MGHDK and CDR2 SYGVNS. The DNA of the CDR3 is TGTGCCAGCAGTGAATTAAGCGTGAACACTGAAGCTTTCTTT. Its protein product is CASSELSVNTEAFF.

The V and J genes are TRBV7-6 and TRBJ2-7; perhaps D is TRBD1 or TRBD2 (5 bases each). Germline V CDR1 and CDR2: SGHVS, FNYEAQ. This CDR3 is built from 15 residues. The V end was cut by 3 bases, the J end by 4 bases, with 16 bases between. CDR3 coding DNA: TGTGCCAGCAGCTTGTCGGTTGAGGGACCATACGAGCAGTACTTC. Translation: CASSLSVEGPYEQYF.

J is TRBJ1-1 and V is TRBV9; TRBD1 might be the D (5 bases). Trimming took off 4 bases at V and 9 bases at J, with 16 bases between the two ends. Per the germline V gene, CDR1 is SGDLS and CDR2 is YYNGEE. The CDR3 length is 13 residues. The CDR3 nucleotides are TGTGCCAGCAGCCCACCAGGGACCTCTAAAGCTTTCTTT. It codes for CASSPPGTSKAFF.

The table lists this clone with a count of one. At the DNA level, this CDR3 is encoded by other sequences in the same sample as well. V is TRBV29-1 and J is TRBJ2-7; TRBD1 is a possible D gene (6 bases). Per germline, CDR1 SQVTM and CDR2 ANQGSEA. Trimming removed 6 bases at V and 4 bases at J, with 10 bases between. This CDR3 region has 11 residues. CDR3 amino acids: CSVRTGYEQYF. The CDR3 coding sequence is TGCAGCGTGAGAACAGGGTACGAGCAGTACTTC.

J is TRBJ1-4 and V is TRBV7-9; D remains ambiguous. Germline V gene lookup returns CDR1 SEHNR and CDR2 FQNEAQ (reference sequence). The CDR3 runs 16 residues. V gave up 5 bases and J gave up 2 bases, with 15 bases separating them. CDR3 in amino acids: CASSQTFGSTNEKLFF. CDR3 nucleotide sequence: TGTGCCAGCAGCCAGACATTCGGGTCCACTAATGAAAAACTGTTTTTT.

DNA of the CDR3: TGTGCCAGCAGCCCAGGGATGGGAAAACTGTTTTTT. This codes for CASSPGMGKLFF. The chain couples TRBV11-3 to TRBJ1-4, with D possibly TRBD1 on 5 matching bases. Germline V CDR1 and CDR2: SGHNT, YENEEA. CDR3 length equals 12 residues. With 5 bases removed from V and 10 bases from J, the gap between germline ends came to 11 bases.

CDR3 loop: CASSNPGTGENYGYTF. The CDR3 nucleotides read TGTGCCAGTAGTAACCCCGGGACAGGGGAAAACTATGGCTACACCTTC. V gene TRBV19 combines with J gene TRBJ1-2; TRBD1 matches 10 bases. After removal of 4 bases from V and 2 bases from J, the junction contained 7 bases not matched to a gene. Germline V gives CDR1 LNHDA, CDR2 SQIVND (reference sequence). CDR3 length: 16 amino acids.

The chain has TRBV7-8 and TRBJ1-1; TRBD1 is a possible D gene (6 bases). The CDR3 loop spans 15 amino acids. Germline V lookup: CDR1 SGHVS, CDR2 FQNEAQ. Trimming took off 5 bases at V and 8 bases at J, with 21 bases between the two ends. This chain's CDR3 is CASSRARTDEPEAFF. The CDR3 coding sequence is TGTGCCAGCAGCCGGGCCCGGACAGACGAGCCAGAAGCTTTCTTT.

To note about this clone: Other DNA sequences in the same sample also yield this CDR3. This chain uses TRBV9 with TRBJ2-3; the D call may be TRBD1 or TRBD2 (6 bases each). The V and J ends lost 0 bases and 2 bases respectively, with 10 bases between them. The germline V gene encodes CDR1 SGDLS and CDR2 YYNGEE. The CDR3 is made up of 15 amino acids. Here the CDR3 reads CASSVGGATTDTQYF. CDR3 DNA: TGTGCCAGCAGCGTAGGGGGGGCCACCACAGATACGCAGTATTTT.

The rearrangement joins TRBV2 to TRBJ2-5, with D perhaps TRBD2 (6 bases). Between the trimmed V and J ends, which lost 7 bases and 5 bases, there was a span of 11 bases. In germline, CDR1 is SNHLY, CDR2 FYNNEI. The CDR3 covers 12 residues. The chain's CDR3 is CASTGGGETQYF. CDR3 DNA: TGTGCCAGCACAGGCGGAGGGGAGACCCAGTACTTC.

The V and J genes are TRBV29-1 and TRBJ1-2; tentative D call: TRBD1 (5 bases). The CDR3 runs 13 residues. CDR1 and CDR2 from the germline V gene are SQVTM and ANQGSEA. Trimming removed 0 bases from V and 2 bases from J, with 7 bases in between. The CDR3 loop reads CSVEDSGNYGYTF. In nucleotides, the CDR3 is TGCAGCGTTGAAGATTCAGGGAACTATGGCTACACCTTC.

This sequence joins TRBV9 and TRBJ2-7, with D perhaps being TRBD1 or TRBD2 (5 bases each). With 0 bases removed from V and 3 bases from J, the gap between germline ends came to 13 bases. The V gene's germline CDR1 is SGDLS and CDR2 YYNGEE. The CDR3 has 15 amino acids. CDR3 sequence reads: CASSVGVQAGYEQYF. CDR3 DNA: TGTGCCAGCAGCGTAGGAGTACAGGCGGGCTACGAGCAGTACTTC.

This clone has just one count. The V call is TRBV6-5, the J call TRBJ1-1; TRBD1 aligns across 8 bases. Trimming removed 9 bases from V and 1 base from J; junction bases left unmatched: 4. The CDR3 has 13 amino acids. The V gene's germline CDR1 is MNHEY and CDR2 SVGAGI. DNA for the CDR3: TGTGCCAGTACAGGGGGTCCGAACACTGAAGCTTTCTTT. Translating gives CASTGGPNTEAFF.

V usage is TRBV4-1 and J usage is TRBJ2-7; 12 nucleotides align to TRBD1. Germline V gene sequence: CDR1 MGHRA, CDR2 YSYEKL. The V segment lost 4 bases and the J segment 5 bases; nucleotides outside the gene matches: 6. CDR3 length: 15 amino acids. The CDR3 DNA is TGCGCCAGCAGCCGCACCGGGACAGGGGGCCACGAGCAGTACTTC. Translated, it gives CASSRTGTGGHEQYF.

This clone was recorded once. The chain recombines TRBV9 with TRBJ2-5, with a tentative D call TRBD2 (6 bases). Trimming shortened V by 6 bases and J by 5 bases, and 17 bases separated the two germline ends. Per the germline V gene, CDR1 is SGDLS and CDR2 is YYNGEE. The CDR3 has 14 residues. DNA for the CDR3: TGTGCCAGCATTCCACGTGGAGGGAGGGAGACCCAGTACTTC. This sequence encodes CASIPRGGRETQYF.

J is TRBJ1-1 and V is TRBV28, with 8 nucleotides matching TRBD1. Germline-derived CDR1 and CDR2 are MDHEN and SYDVKM. This CDR3 spans 15 amino acids. Trimming removed 4 bases from V and 5 bases from J; junction bases left unmatched: 9. As DNA, the CDR3 is TGTGCCAGCAGTTCATTAGGACAGGGCCTTACTGAAGCTTTCTTT. This codes for CASSSLGQGLTEAFF.

This chain's CDR3 is CASSLFAGGEDTQYF. The CDR3 bases are TGTGCCAGCAGCTTATTTGCGGGGGGAGAAGATACGCAGTATTTT. V usage is TRBV7-9 and J usage is TRBJ2-3, with TRBD2 matching 8 bases. Germline trimming cut 2 bases from V and 5 bases from J; bases unmatched to any gene: 6. From germline, CDR1 is SEHNR and CDR2 FQNEAQ (reference sequence). The CDR3 is made up of 15 amino acids.